This entry is about one T cell receptor beta chain. Its cognate antigen is unknown. Method: immunoSEQ multiplex PCR; TCRdb's copy keeps in-frame clones and lacks some. Among approximately 2,000,000 clones listed, around 93% were seen once. Only CD45RO-negative cells positively selected for CCR7 counted as naive CD8 cells, so terminally differentiated effector memory CD45RA+ cells were excluded. The data belong to a study of shared clonotypes between healthy human individuals. Study-level results: Rarefaction revealed incomplete sorted-subset sequencing despite large depth.

This receptor was taken from a man aged 18 to 29 in good health. Some clones in this sample may be carry-over from other donors' samples. Sample: naive CD8+ T cells from PBMCs.

The CDR3 nucleotides are TGTGCCAGCATCTCGGGGTGGGGACTAGGCCCCCTCGAGCAGTACTTC. It codes for CASISGWGLGPLEQYF. The chain employs TRBV9 and TRBJ2-7; 8 bases agree with TRBD2. Trimming at V came to 6 bases and at J to 6 bases, leaving 17 bases not matched to a gene. The CDR3 loop spans 16 amino acids. Germline CDR1 and CDR2: SGDLS and YYNGEE.